Listed below are T cell receptor beta chains from one sample, sequenced in a study of shared clonotypes between healthy human individuals. Produced via immunoSEQ multiplex PCR; TCRdb's table is partial and in-frame only. In the table there are 2,500,000 or so clones, approximately 94% of which are singletons. The material sequenced was naive CD4+ T cells sorted from blood. The receptors here all came from a man younger than 35 in good health. Both conserved end residues are part of each CDR3. A D gene is named only where the DNA matches it firmly. Clone sizes are given selectively: once, few, many, or a class where the clone is expanded.

clone_size: .; cdr3_length: 15; d_call: TRBD1; v_call: TRBV5-1; j_call: TRBJ2-2; cdr3_nt: TGCGCCAGCAGCATCGGGACAGGGGACACCGGGGAGCTGTTTTTT; cdr3_aa: CASSIGTGDTGELFF
clone_size: .; cdr3_length: 15; d_call: TRBD2; v_call: TRBV2; j_call: TRBJ2-4; cdr3_nt: TGTGCCAGCAGCACGGGACTAGCGGGAGTGAACATTCAGTACTTC; cdr3_aa: CASSTGLAGVNIQYF
clone_size: few; cdr3_length: 14; d_call: .; v_call: TRBV7-2; j_call: TRBJ1-1; cdr3_nt: TGTGCCAGCAGCTTAGATGGCGGGAGGACTGAAGCTTTCTTT; cdr3_aa: CASSLDGGRTEAFF
clone_size: .; cdr3_length: 14; d_call: .; v_call: TRBV5-1; j_call: TRBJ1-2; cdr3_nt: TGCGCCAGCAGCTTGGAGGCGGGGGTCTATGGCTACACCTTC; cdr3_aa: CASSLEAGVYGYTF
clone_size: .; cdr3_length: 12; d_call: .; v_call: TRBV2; j_call: TRBJ2-7; cdr3_nt: TGTGCCAGCAGTGAAGGTCTCTCAGAGCAGTACTTC; cdr3_aa: CASSEGLSEQYF
clone_size: .; cdr3_length: 13; d_call: .; v_call: TRBV2; j_call: TRBJ1-1; cdr3_nt: TGTGCCAGCAGTGATAGGGCCAACACTGAAGCTTTCTTT; cdr3_aa: CASSDRANTEAFF
clone_size: .; cdr3_length: 18; d_call: TRBD1; v_call: TRBV11-2; j_call: TRBJ2-1; cdr3_nt: TGTGCCAGCAGCTTTCTGAGGTCCGGGACAGGGAGCGACAATGAGCAGTTCTTC; cdr3_aa: CASSFLRSGTGSDNEQFF
clone_size: .; cdr3_length: 18; d_call: .; v_call: TRBV5-1; j_call: TRBJ1-4; cdr3_nt: TGCGCCAGCAGCTTGTCAGCGTCCGGCGGACCCCATAATGAAAAACTGTTTTTT; cdr3_aa: CASSLSASGGPHNEKLFF
clone_size: .; cdr3_length: 14; d_call: .; v_call: TRBV2; j_call: TRBJ1-1; cdr3_nt: TGTGCCAGCAGTGGGGGGGGACATAACACTGAAGCTTTCTTT; cdr3_aa: CASSGGGHNTEAFF
clone_size: .; cdr3_length: 17; d_call: TRBD2; v_call: TRBV23-1; j_call: TRBJ2-7; cdr3_nt: TGCGCCAGCAGTCAACCCCTCTTTGCGGGAGGGCCCCACGAGCAGTACTTC; cdr3_aa: CASSQPLFAGGPHEQYF
clone_size: .; cdr3_length: 16; d_call: .; v_call: TRBV7-5; j_call: TRBJ2-7; cdr3_nt: TGTGCCAGAAGCTTAGCGCCCCACGACGGCGACGGGGAGCAGTACTTC; cdr3_aa: CARSLAPHDGDGEQYF
clone_size: .; cdr3_length: 15; d_call: TRBD2; v_call: TRBV9; j_call: TRBJ2-7; cdr3_nt: TGTGCCAGCAGCCCGGGGGGTCTGAGCTCCTACGAGCAGTACTTC; cdr3_aa: CASSPGGLSSYEQYF
clone_size: .; cdr3_length: 14; d_call: .; v_call: TRBV28; j_call: TRBJ2-1; cdr3_nt: TGTGCCAGCAGTTTGGCAGGACCTGATTATGAGCAGTTCTTC; cdr3_aa: CASSLAGPDYEQFF
clone_size: .; cdr3_length: 15; d_call: TRBD1; v_call: TRBV5-4; j_call: TRBJ2-7; cdr3_nt: TGTGCCAGCAGCTTGCCGGGACAGGGGGAATTCGAGCAGTACTTC; cdr3_aa: CASSLPGQGEFEQYF
clone_size: .; cdr3_length: 11; d_call: .; v_call: TRBV28; j_call: TRBJ1-6; cdr3_nt: TGTGCCAGCAGTTTGGAATCACCCCTCCACTTT; cdr3_aa: CASSLESPLHF
clone_size: .; cdr3_length: 13; d_call: .; v_call: TRBV9; j_call: TRBJ2-2; cdr3_nt: TGTGCCAGCAGCTTCCACAGCTCCGGGGAGCTGTTTTTT; cdr3_aa: CASSFHSSGELFF
clone_size: .; cdr3_length: 15; d_call: .; v_call: TRBV5-6; j_call: TRBJ1-2; cdr3_nt: TGTGCCAGCAGCTTTGGCAGCGGTTACGTCTATGGCTACACCTTC; cdr3_aa: CASSFGSGYVYGYTF
clone_size: .; cdr3_length: 17; d_call: .; v_call: TRBV10-2; j_call: TRBJ1-5; cdr3_nt: TGCGCCAGCAGTGAGGTCGGGCAGGGGTATTACAATCAGCCCCAGCATTTT; cdr3_aa: CASSEVGQGYYNQPQHF
clone_size: .; cdr3_length: 14; d_call: .; v_call: TRBV28; j_call: TRBJ2-7; cdr3_nt: TGTGCCATCCGTGCTGGGGTCCCTGCCTACGAGCAGTACTTC; cdr3_aa: CAIRAGVPAYEQYF
clone_size: .; cdr3_length: 14; d_call: .; v_call: TRBV18; j_call: TRBJ2-3; cdr3_nt: TGTGCCAGCTCACCACCGGTCCTCACAGATACGCAGTATTTT; cdr3_aa: CASSPPVLTDTQYF
clone_size: once; cdr3_length: 13; d_call: .; v_call: TRBV6-6; j_call: TRBJ2-7; cdr3_nt: TGTGCCAGCAGTTACGTGGCTATACTTGAGCAGTACTTC; cdr3_aa: CASSYVAILEQYF
clone_size: .; cdr3_length: 14; d_call: .; v_call: TRBV11-2; j_call: TRBJ2-7; cdr3_nt: TGTGCCAGCAGCTTAGATTGGGGATCCTACGAGCAGTACTTC; cdr3_aa: CASSLDWGSYEQYF
clone_size: .; cdr3_length: 12; d_call: .; v_call: TRBV30; j_call: TRBJ2-7; cdr3_nt: TGTGCCTGGGGCCGGGACGCGCGGGAGCAGTACTTC; cdr3_aa: CAWGRDAREQYF
clone_size: .; cdr3_length: 13; d_call: .; v_call: TRBV18; j_call: TRBJ2-1; cdr3_nt: TGTGCCAGCTCACCGCCTGGGTATCCGGAGCAGTTCTTC; cdr3_aa: CASSPPGYPEQFF
clone_size: .; cdr3_length: 16; d_call: TRBD1; v_call: TRBV7-6; j_call: TRBJ2-2; cdr3_nt: TGTGCCAGCAGCTTAGCGGGACAGGGGGTAGCCGGGGAGCTGTTTTTT; cdr3_aa: CASSLAGQGVAGELFF
clone_size: .; cdr3_length: 12; d_call: .; v_call: TRBV4-3; j_call: TRBJ2-7; cdr3_nt: TGCGCCAGCAGCCAGGACCGGCGCGAGCAGTACTTC; cdr3_aa: CASSQDRREQYF
clone_size: .; cdr3_length: 15; d_call: TRBD2; v_call: TRBV5-1; j_call: TRBJ2-7; cdr3_nt: TGCGCCAGCAGGCGACTAGCGGAGAGCTCCTACGAGCAGTACTTC; cdr3_aa: CASRRLAESSYEQYF
clone_size: .; cdr3_length: 12; d_call: TRBD1; v_call: TRBV28; j_call: TRBJ2-7; cdr3_nt: TGTGCCAGCACTCGACAGGGTGGCGAGCAGTACTTC; cdr3_aa: CASTRQGGEQYF
clone_size: .; cdr3_length: 17; d_call: .; v_call: TRBV5-1; j_call: TRBJ1-1; cdr3_nt: TGCGCCAGCAGCCAAGCAGGCTGGGAAAGGGAGAACACTGAAGCTTTCTTT; cdr3_aa: CASSQAGWERENTEAFF
clone_size: .; cdr3_length: 14; d_call: TRBD1; v_call: TRBV4-1; j_call: TRBJ1-2; cdr3_nt: TGCGCCAGCAGCCGACCGGGACAGTACTATGGCTACACCTTC; cdr3_aa: CASSRPGQYYGYTF
clone_size: once; cdr3_length: 13; d_call: TRBD1; v_call: TRBV30; j_call: TRBJ2-7; cdr3_nt: TGTGCCTGGAGTGACCAGACAGGGGCCGAGCAGTACTTC; cdr3_aa: CAWSDQTGAEQYF
clone_size: .; cdr3_length: 15; d_call: TRBD1; v_call: TRBV5-6; j_call: TRBJ1-3; cdr3_nt: TGTGCCAGCAGCCCACAGGGGGCCTCTGGAAACACCATATATTTT; cdr3_aa: CASSPQGASGNTIYF
clone_size: .; cdr3_length: 13; d_call: .; v_call: TRBV6-4; j_call: TRBJ2-7; cdr3_nt: TGTGCCACGCCCCAGGGACCTTCTTACGAGCAGTACTTC; cdr3_aa: CATPQGPSYEQYF
clone_size: .; cdr3_length: 15; d_call: .; v_call: TRBV4-1; j_call: TRBJ2-7; cdr3_nt: TGCGCCAGCAGCCAAGAGCAGGGAAGCTCCTACGAGCAGTACTTC; cdr3_aa: CASSQEQGSSYEQYF
clone_size: .; cdr3_length: 15; d_call: .; v_call: TRBV6-1; j_call: TRBJ1-6; cdr3_nt: TGTGCCAGCAGTGATAGCGGGTTGGGGAATTCACCCCTCCACTTT; cdr3_aa: CASSDSGLGNSPLHF
clone_size: .; cdr3_length: 16; d_call: .; v_call: TRBV9; j_call: TRBJ2-1; cdr3_nt: TGTGCCAGCAGCGTAGCAGGTCGGCGGGATAGCTATGAGCAGTTCTTC; cdr3_aa: CASSVAGRRDSYEQFF
clone_size: .; cdr3_length: 14; d_call: .; v_call: TRBV5-6; j_call: TRBJ2-1; cdr3_nt: TGTGCCAGCAGCTTGGCCCTTAGCGAATCCCGTCCGTTCTTC; cdr3_aa: CASSLALSESRPFF
clone_size: .; cdr3_length: 15; d_call: TRBD1; v_call: TRBV5-1; j_call: TRBJ2-3; cdr3_nt: TGCGCCAGCAGCCTGGGACAGGGAATAGCAGATACGCAGTATTTT; cdr3_aa: CASSLGQGIADTQYF
clone_size: .; cdr3_length: 16; d_call: .; v_call: TRBV6-5; j_call: TRBJ1-2; cdr3_nt: TGTGCCAGCAGTTACTCTTGGACGGGTGATGCGTATGGCTACACCTTC; cdr3_aa: CASSYSWTGDAYGYTF
clone_size: .; cdr3_length: 19; d_call: TRBD2; v_call: TRBV15; j_call: TRBJ2-4; cdr3_nt: TGTGCCACCAGCAGAGATTTTAATGCGGCGGGAGGCCCCAAAAACATTCAGTACTTC; cdr3_aa: CATSRDFNAAGGPKNIQYF
clone_size: .; cdr3_length: 16; d_call: .; v_call: TRBV12-5; j_call: TRBJ2-3; cdr3_nt: TGTGCTAGTGCCAACTCCCCTTCGGCTAGCACAGATACGCAGTATTTT; cdr3_aa: CASANSPSASTDTQYF
clone_size: .; cdr3_length: 14; d_call: TRBD2; v_call: TRBV10-3; j_call: TRBJ2-7; cdr3_nt: TGTGCCATCAAATCAGCGGGAGGGCCTCAGGAGCAGTACTTC; cdr3_aa: CAIKSAGGPQEQYF